Listed below are T cell receptor beta chains from one sample, sequenced in a study of OX40 agonist ivuxolimab in advanced cancers. Clones were read by immunoSEQ multiplex PCR, and TCRdb kept only the in-frame ones, dropping some. The sample lists about 50,000 clones, about 90% occurring once. The sequencing here drew on CD4+ or CD8+ T cells sorted from blood, taken in a trial of the OX40 agonist ivuxolimab. The receptor source for this set is an adult with an advanced solid tumor such as melanoma, head and neck, liver or kidney cancer. The CDR3 runs from the conserved cysteine through the conserved F or W. The D gene is left open where the match is weak. The size field is filled for only some rows; it gives once, few, many or a size class.

CDR3: CASSPQGMNTEAFF
DNA: TGTGCCAGCAGCCCACAGGGAATGAACACTGAAGCTTTCTTT
D: NA
V: TRBV7-9
J: TRBJ1-1
size: NA

CDR3: CASSYGTDATEAFF
DNA: TGTGCCAGCAGTTATGGGACAGATGCCACTGAAGCTTTCTTT
D: TRBD1
V: TRBV6-7
J: TRBJ1-1
size: NA

CDR3: CASSLAGGNPNTEAFF
DNA: TGTGCCAGCAGCTTAGCTGGGGGGAACCCGAACACTGAAGCTTTCTTT
D: NA
V: TRBV7-9
J: TRBJ1-1
size: NA

CDR3: CASSTGDTSYNEQFF
DNA: TGTGCCAGCAGCACAGGGGATACCTCCTACAATGAGCAGTTCTTC
D: TRBD1
V: TRBV7-9
J: TRBJ2-1
size: NA

CDR3: CATRNHDEKLFF
DNA: TGTGCCACCCGGAATCACGATGAAAAACTGTTTTTT
D: NA
V: TRBV15
J: TRBJ1-4
size: NA

CDR3: CASSEGQYWADTQYF
DNA: TGCGCCAGCAGCGAAGGCCAGTATTGGGCAGATACGCAGTATTTT
D: NA
V: TRBV5-1
J: TRBJ2-3
size: once

CDR3: CASSPGDGINYGYTF
DNA: TGTGCCAGCAGTCCCGGTGACGGGATTAACTATGGCTACACCTTC
D: NA
V: TRBV28
J: TRBJ1-2
size: NA

CDR3: CASSHGSSGANVLTF
DNA: TGTGCCAGCAGTCACGGGAGCTCTGGGGCCAACGTCCTGACTTTC
D: NA
V: TRBV27
J: TRBJ2-6
size: NA

CDR3: CASSYFRDGYTF
DNA: TGTGCCAGCAGTTACTTTAGGGATGGCTACACCTTC
D: NA
V: TRBV6-6
J: TRBJ1-2
size: NA

CDR3: CASSPTTGDWTEAFF
DNA: TGTGCCAGCAGTCCCACAACAGGGGATTGGACTGAAGCTTTCTTT
D: TRBD1
V: TRBV28
J: TRBJ1-1
size: NA

CDR3: CASSQDRGGAFF
DNA: TGTGCCAGCAGCCAAGACAGGGGTGGGGCTTTCTTT
D: TRBD1
V: TRBV28
J: TRBJ1-1
size: few

CDR3: CASSEIRRGNQPQHF
DNA: TGTGCCAGCAGTGAAATTCGAAGGGGGAATCAGCCCCAGCATTTT
D: NA
V: TRBV6-1
J: TRBJ1-5
size: once

CDR3: CAWSVERGGHGYTF
DNA: TGTGCCTGGAGTGTGGAGAGGGGTGGCCATGGCTACACCTTC
D: NA
V: TRBV30
J: TRBJ1-2
size: NA

CDR3: CASSDRYEQYF
DNA: TGTGCCAGCAGTGATCGGTACGAGCAGTACTTC
D: NA
V: TRBV25-1
J: TRBJ2-7
size: NA

CDR3: CASSLAWTGPQETQYF
DNA: TGTGCCAGCAGCTTAGCATGGACAGGGCCGCAAGAGACCCAGTACTTC
D: TRBD1
V: TRBV7-8
J: TRBJ2-5
size: once

CDR3: CASSVAEGPYEQYF
DNA: TGTGCCAGCAGCGTAGCTGAAGGGCCCTACGAGCAGTACTTC
D: NA
V: TRBV9
J: TRBJ2-7
size: NA

CDR3: CASGTVRSGNTIYF
DNA: TGTGCCAGCGGGACAGTCCGCTCTGGAAACACCATATATTTT
D: TRBD1
V: TRBV6-1
J: TRBJ1-3
size: NA

CDR3: CAISDVGAGGRNEQYF
DNA: TGTGCCATCAGTGACGTGGGAGCGGGGGGAAGGAACGAGCAGTACTTC
D: TRBD2
V: TRBV10-3
J: TRBJ2-7
size: NA

CDR3: CASSETGFPYNEQFF
DNA: TGTGCCAGCAGTGAAACGGGGTTCCCATACAATGAGCAGTTCTTC
D: NA
V: TRBV2
J: TRBJ2-1
size: NA

CDR3: CASSLAARTEAFF
DNA: TGTGCCAGCAGCTTGGCAGCGAGAACTGAAGCTTTCTTT
D: NA
V: TRBV5-6
J: TRBJ1-1
size: NA

CDR3: CASRLWARSATNEKLFF
DNA: TGTGCCAGCAGACTTTGGGCCAGGTCGGCAACTAATGAAAAACTGTTTTTT
D: NA
V: TRBV27
J: TRBJ1-4
size: NA

CDR3: CAWSVYLGETQYF
DNA: TGTGCCTGGAGTGTTTACCTAGGAGAGACCCAGTACTTC
D: NA
V: TRBV30
J: TRBJ2-5
size: NA

CDR3: CAIRDVTAQGAFF
DNA: TGTGCCATCAGAGATGTGACAGCTCAGGGGGCTTTCTTT
D: NA
V: TRBV15
J: TRBJ1-1
size: NA

CDR3: CASSPTRNQPQHF
DNA: TGTGCCAGCAGCCCCACCCGCAATCAGCCCCAGCATTTT
D: NA
V: TRBV7-9
J: TRBJ1-5
size: NA

CDR3: CASSQTGQVNNEQFF
DNA: TGTGCCAGCAGTCAGACGGGACAGGTCAACAATGAGCAGTTCTTC
D: TRBD1
V: TRBV7-3
J: TRBJ2-1
size: once

CDR3: CASSPSGANTGELFF
DNA: TGTGCCAGCAGCCCTAGCGGGGCCAACACCGGGGAGCTGTTTTTT
D: TRBD2
V: TRBV9
J: TRBJ2-2
size: NA

CDR3: CASSLATGGFNTEAFF
DNA: TGTGCCAGCAGCTTAGCGACAGGGGGCTTCAACACTGAAGCTTTCTTT
D: TRBD1
V: TRBV7-9
J: TRBJ1-1
size: NA

CDR3: CASNYALGAGADQEQFF
DNA: TGTGCCAGCAACTACGCTCTCGGGGCAGGGGCGGACCAGGAGCAGTTCTTC
D: NA
V: TRBV7-8
J: TRBJ2-1
size: NA

CDR3: CASSVGGGSEAFF
DNA: TGTGCCAGCAGCGTAGGAGGGGGCAGCGAAGCTTTCTTT
D: TRBD1
V: TRBV9
J: TRBJ1-1
size: NA

CDR3: CASRRTSGGQETQYF
DNA: TGTGCCAGCAGGAGGACTAGCGGGGGCCAAGAGACCCAGTACTTC
D: TRBD2
V: TRBV27
J: TRBJ2-5
size: NA

CDR3: CASSPPARGGGELFF
DNA: TGTGCCAGCAGCCCCCCGGCCCGGGGAGGCGGGGAGCTGTTTTTT
D: NA
V: TRBV27
J: TRBJ2-2
size: few

CDR3: CASSVRQNEKLFF
DNA: TGTGCCAGCAGCGTCCGACAGAACGAAAAACTGTTTTTT
D: NA
V: TRBV7-3
J: TRBJ1-4
size: NA

CDR3: CAISEGISGPDTQYF
DNA: TGTGCCATCAGTGAAGGTATTAGCGGGCCAGATACGCAGTATTTT
D: TRBD2
V: TRBV10-3
J: TRBJ2-3
size: NA

CDR3: CARDRGGQNYNEQFF
DNA: TGTGCCAGAGACAGGGGCGGGCAGAACTACAATGAGCAGTTCTTC
D: TRBD1
V: TRBV2
J: TRBJ2-1
size: NA

CDR3: CASSSRTGGASYGYTF
DNA: TGCGCCAGCAGCTCGAGGACAGGGGGCGCGAGCTATGGCTACACCTTC
D: TRBD1
V: TRBV5-1
J: TRBJ1-2
size: NA

CDR3: CASSPTLGSNEKLFF
DNA: TGTGCTAGCAGCCCGACTTTGGGTTCTAATGAAAAACTGTTTTTT
D: NA
V: TRBV7-7
J: TRBJ1-4
size: NA

CDR3: CASSPTDSANEKLFF
DNA: TGTGCCAGCAGTCCCACCGATAGCGCTAATGAAAAACTGTTTTTT
D: NA
V: TRBV6-1
J: TRBJ1-4
size: NA

CDR3: CASSLDTTSNQPQHF
DNA: TGTGCCAGCAGTTTGGACACGACTAGCAATCAGCCCCAGCATTTT
D: NA
V: TRBV7-9
J: TRBJ1-5
size: once

CDR3: CASNTRTGPSPGYTF
DNA: TGTGCCAGTAACACCCGAACAGGGCCCTCGCCTGGCTACACCTTC
D: NA
V: TRBV19
J: TRBJ1-2
size: NA

CDR3: CASSLATGYEQYF
DNA: TGTGCCAGCAGCTTAGCGACAGGCTACGAGCAGTACTTC
D: NA
V: TRBV7-9
J: TRBJ2-7
size: NA

CDR3: CASSLAGTGGTYEQYF
DNA: TGTGCCAGCAGCTTGGCTGGGACGGGGGGCACCTACGAGCAGTACTTC
D: NA
V: TRBV5-6
J: TRBJ2-7
size: few

CDR3: CASSSHQGRPNEKLFF
DNA: TGCGCCAGCAGCTCGCACCAGGGCCGCCCTAATGAAAAACTGTTTTTT
D: NA
V: TRBV5-1
J: TRBJ1-4
size: NA

CDR3: CASSEYPGEYNEQFF
DNA: TGTGCCAGCAGTGAATACCCGGGAGAGTACAATGAGCAGTTCTTC
D: NA
V: TRBV6-1
J: TRBJ2-1
size: NA

CDR3: CASSWTESSNQPQHF
DNA: TGTGCCAGCAGTTGGACAGAAAGTAGCAATCAGCCCCAGCATTTT
D: NA
V: TRBV2
J: TRBJ1-5
size: few

CDR3: CASSTLIGSETQYF
DNA: TGTGCCAGCAGTACCCTTATTGGGTCGGAGACCCAGTACTTC
D: NA
V: TRBV27
J: TRBJ2-5
size: once

CDR3: CASSLQSGTQYF
DNA: TGCGCCAGCAGCCTCCAATCTGGGACCCAGTACTTC
D: NA
V: TRBV4-1
J: TRBJ2-5
size: NA

CDR3: CAWISHTGELFF
DNA: TGTGCCTGGATCAGCCACACCGGGGAGCTGTTTTTT
D: NA
V: TRBV30
J: TRBJ2-2
size: NA

CDR3: CASSKEGILGAFF
DNA: TGTGCCAGCAGCAAAGAAGGAATTTTGGGGGCTTTCTTT
D: NA
V: TRBV21-1
J: TRBJ1-1
size: NA

CDR3: CASLDAVGSTDTQYF
DNA: TGCGCCAGCCTGGACGCGGTCGGTAGCACAGATACGCAGTATTTT
D: NA
V: TRBV10-2
J: TRBJ2-3
size: NA

CDR3: CASSFRSGVVF
DNA: TGTGCCAGCAGCTTTCGGTCAGGGGTAGTCTTC
D: NA
V: TRBV11-2
J: TRBJ2-1
size: NA

CDR3: CASSFANSPLHF
DNA: TGTGCCAGCAGTTTTGCCAATTCACCCCTCCACTTT
D: NA
V: TRBV27
J: TRBJ1-6
size: NA

CDR3: CASSLAGQGREQFF
DNA: TGTGCCAGCAGCTTGGCGGGACAGGGTCGTGAGCAGTTCTTC
D: TRBD1
V: TRBV11-2
J: TRBJ2-1
size: few

CDR3: CASGTGGPSYNEQFF
DNA: TGTGCCAGCGGCACCGGGGGGCCCTCCTACAATGAGCAGTTCTTC
D: NA
V: TRBV6-6
J: TRBJ2-1
size: NA

CDR3: CASSVGEWNTEAFF
DNA: TGTGCCAGCAGTGTAGGGGAATGGAACACTGAAGCTTTCTTT
D: NA
V: TRBV6-5
J: TRBJ1-1
size: NA

CDR3: CASSGRDPEAFF
DNA: TGTGCCAGCAGTGGGAGGGATCCTGAAGCTTTCTTT
D: NA
V: TRBV25-1
J: TRBJ1-1
size: NA